The 7 T cell receptor beta chains below all came from one sample that was sequenced in a study. TCRdb reanalysed the 5' RACE reads using MiXCR and keeps one entry per CDR3 protein. This sample has about 40,000 distinct CDR3 sequences, with about 19% found just once. The sequencing input was naive CD4+ T cells sorted from a lymph node. As for subset: naive CD4+ T cells, CD4+CD45RA+CD25-. These receptors all come from a female donor with breast cancer.

This clonotype was seen a handful of times. The rearrangement uses TRBV7-2 and TRBJ2-3; D is perhaps TRBD1 (5 bases). This CDR3 has 14 residues. Trimming took off 4 bases at V and 4 bases at J, with 12 bases between the two ends. Germline V gene lookup returns CDR1 SGHTA and CDR2 FQGNSA. The CDR3 DNA reads TGTGCCAGCAGCTCAGGGTTCTTGGCAGATACGCAGTATTTT. Translating gives CASSSGFLADTQYF.

There are a few counts of this clonotype. The chain carries TRBV7-9 and TRBJ2-3; TRBD2 matches at 9 bases. This CDR3 comprises 15 residues. Trimming at V came to 5 bases and at J to 3 bases, leaving 6 bases not matched to a gene. Germline-derived CDR1 and CDR2 are SEHNR and FQNEAQ (reference sequence). The CDR3 here is CASSPGLASTDTQYF. CDR3 sequence (DNA): TGTGCCAGCAGCCCGGGACTAGCATCAACAGATACGCAGTATTTT. Looking up the rest from reference TRBV7-9 and TRBJ2-3 gives the full variable domain: DTGVSQNPRHKITKRGQNVTFRCDPISEHNRLYWYRQTLGQGPEFLTYFQNEAQLEKSRLLSDRFSAERPKGSFSTLEIQRTEQGDSAMYLCASSPGLASTDTQYFGPGTRLTVL.

This clonotype has a handful of counts. V gene TRBV29-1 combines with J gene TRBJ2-3; D is perhaps TRBD2 (5 bases). The CDR3 extends over 13 amino acids. Germline CDR1 is SQVTM and CDR2 is ANQGSEA. Trimming took off 8 bases at V and 2 bases at J, with 14 bases between the two ends. The CDR3 DNA reads TGCAGCACCGACGGGGTAATCACAGATACGCAGTATTTT. Translating it yields CSTDGVITDTQYF.

A few counts support this clonotype. This chain uses TRBV5-1 with TRBJ2-5, with 15 bases identical to TRBD2. Unmatched junction bases numbered 7, after V lost 4 bases and J lost 0 bases. This CDR3 is built from 18 residues. The V gene's germline CDR1 is SGHRS and CDR2 YFSETQ. The CDR3 DNA follows: TGCGCCAGCAGCCACATAGGACTAGCGGGAGGGAACCAAGAGACCCAGTACTTC. Protein sequence: CASSHIGLAGGNQETQYF.

This clonotype was detected only a few times. V is TRBV7-8 and J is TRBJ2-1, with D possibly being TRBD2 (6 bases). Trimming pared 2 bases from V and 5 bases from J, leaving 10 bases between. The CDR3 runs 14 residues. Germline CDR1 SGHVS, CDR2 FQNEAQ. CDR3 protein: CASSLSGLNNEQFF. The DNA for the CDR3 is TGTGCCAGCAGCTTAAGCGGGCTAAACAATGAGCAGTTCTTC.

This clonotype was detected many times. The V gene is TRBV9, the J gene TRBJ2-7; D assignment may be TRBD1 or TRBD2 (5 bases each). The CDR3 runs to 14 residues. Per germline, CDR1 SGDLS and CDR2 YYNGEE. V lost 3 bases, J lost 8 bases, and 18 bases lay in between. The DNA for the CDR3 is TGTGCCAGCAGCGAAGGGGACGGCGGCGGGCAGCAGTACTTC. As protein: CASSEGDGGGQQYF.

The V call is TRBV20-1, the J call TRBJ2-1; a weak D match, TRBD1 (5 bases). The germline V gene encodes CDR1 DFQATT and CDR2 SNEGSKA (reference sequence). The CDR3 sequence is 19 residues long. V dropped 1 base and J dropped 4 bases, with 26 bases sitting between them. The CDR3 coding sequence is TGCAGTGCTAGAGTTATTAGGTCTTATCGACAGAGAGTTTACAATGAGCAGTTCTTC. The encoded protein is CSARVIRSYRQRVYNEQFF.